Presented here are 7 T cell receptor beta chains from one specimen sequenced in a study of CD8+ T cells in alopecia areata. RNA extraction was followed by reverse transcription into cDNA, which acted as the sequencing template. The repertoire was sequenced with immunoSEQ multiplex PCR; TCRdb's copy has only in-frame clones and lacks some. The sample includes about 180,000 clones, more than 60% seen only once; the top ten take 1.7%. The sample here was CD4+ T cells sorted from blood, taken at week 0. The receptors shown here come from a human donor with alopecia areata.

The rearrangement joins TRBV4-3 to TRBJ2-2; the D is unclear. The CDR3 has 15 amino acids. V lost 4 bases and J 0 bases, leaving 9 bases between the germline ends. Germline-derived CDR1 and CDR2 are LGHNA and YSLEER. The CDR3 spells CASSPSAANTGELFF. In DNA, the CDR3 is TGCGCCAGCAGCCCTTCGGCCGCGAACACCGGGGAGCTGTTTTTT.

V usage is TRBV2 and J usage is TRBJ2-1, with TRBD1 matching 9 bases. Unmatched junction bases numbered 0, after V lost 6 bases and J lost 6 bases. The CDR3 is 12 amino acids. Germline V gene sequence: CDR1 SNHLY, CDR2 FYNNEI. DNA for the CDR3: TGTGCCAGCAGGGGACAGGGCAATGAGCAGTTCTTC. As protein: CASRGQGNEQFF.

This clone was observed once. This rearrangement joins TRBV5-6 to TRBJ1-2; D ambiguous. The length of the CDR3 is 13 residues. Germline loops: CDR1 SGHDT, CDR2 YYEEEE. Deletions cut 1 base from V and 7 bases from J, with 11 bases between. The CDR3 sequence: CASSLNRFGGYTF. DNA for the CDR3: TGTGCCAGCAGCTTGAATCGGTTCGGTGGCTACACCTTC.

This clone was found once. The chain employs TRBV19 and TRBJ1-2; D uncertain. V shed 9 bases and J shed 4 bases, with 18 bases lying between them. Germline lookup yields CDR1 LNHDA and CDR2 SQIVND (reference sequence). The CDR3 loop spans 14 amino acids. The CDR3 DNA is TGTGCCAGCCCCCATTCGAGGTGGAGCTATGGCTACACCTTC. It specifies CASPHSRWSYGYTF. The full variable domain, in which reference TRBV19 and TRBJ1-2 provide the parts outside the CDR3, is DGGITQSPKYLFRKEGQNVTLSCEQNLNHDAMYWYRQDPGQGLRLIYYSQIVNDFQKGDIAEGYSVSREKKESFPLTVTSAQKNPTAFYLCASPHSRWSYGYTFGSGTRLTVV.

In this sample, this clone turned up a few times. The rearrangement links TRBV30 to TRBJ1-5; weak D call: TRBD1 (6 bases). Germline CDR1 is GTSNPN and CDR2 is SVGIG (reference sequence). This CDR3 region has 15 residues. Between the trimmed V and J ends, which lost 2 bases and 7 bases, there was a span of 18 bases. This CDR3 is CAWSLAGAGGQPQHF. In DNA, the CDR3 is TGTGCCTGGAGTTTAGCAGGGGCGGGCGGACAGCCCCAGCATTTT.

The genes are TRBV29-1 and TRBJ1-1, with D perhaps matching TRBD1 (5 bases). The CDR3 has 15 amino acids. CDR1 and CDR2 (germline): SQVTM, ANQGSEA. V shed 7 bases and J shed 0 bases, with 18 bases lying between them. The CDR3, as DNA: TGCAGCGCCAAACCGACAAGGGGCTTGAACACTGAAGCTTTCTTT. It is translated as CSAKPTRGLNTEAFF.

V usage is TRBV5-6 and J usage is TRBJ1-2; 11 positions match TRBD1. CDR1 and CDR2 from the germline V gene are SGHDT and YYEEEE. CDR3 length: 16 residues. The ends lost 5 bases at V and 3 bases at J; junction bases unmatched: 9. CDR3: CASRSGTGGNHYGYTF. Written as DNA, the CDR3 is TGTGCCAGCAGATCCGGGACAGGGGGAAATCACTATGGCTACACCTTC.